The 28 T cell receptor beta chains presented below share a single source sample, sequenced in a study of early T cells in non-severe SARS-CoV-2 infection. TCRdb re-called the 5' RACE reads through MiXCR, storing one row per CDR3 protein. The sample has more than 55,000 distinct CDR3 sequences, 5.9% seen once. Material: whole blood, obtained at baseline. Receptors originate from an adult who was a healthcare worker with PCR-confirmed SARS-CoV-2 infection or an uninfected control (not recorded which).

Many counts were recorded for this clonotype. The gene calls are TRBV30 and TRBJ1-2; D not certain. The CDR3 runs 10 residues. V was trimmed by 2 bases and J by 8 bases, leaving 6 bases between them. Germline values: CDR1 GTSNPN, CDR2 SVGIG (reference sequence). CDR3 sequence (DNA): TGTGCCTGGAGTCATAACGGCTACACCTTC. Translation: CAWSHNGYTF. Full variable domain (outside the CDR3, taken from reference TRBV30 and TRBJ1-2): SQTIHQWPATLVQPVGSPLSLECTVEGTSNPNLYWYRQAAGRGLQLLFYSVGIGQISSEVPQNLSASRPQDRQFILSSKKLLLSDSGFYLCAWSHNGYTFGSGTRLTVV.

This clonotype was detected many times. The CDR3: CASSLQVDTQYF. For the CDR3, the DNA is TGTGCCAGCAGCTTACAGGTGGATACGCAGTATTTT. The V call is TRBV7-8, the J call TRBJ2-3, with D unresolved. Germline CDR1 and CDR2: SGHVS and FQNEAQ. The CDR3 has 12 amino acids. V dropped 2 bases and J dropped 6 bases, with 6 bases sitting between them.

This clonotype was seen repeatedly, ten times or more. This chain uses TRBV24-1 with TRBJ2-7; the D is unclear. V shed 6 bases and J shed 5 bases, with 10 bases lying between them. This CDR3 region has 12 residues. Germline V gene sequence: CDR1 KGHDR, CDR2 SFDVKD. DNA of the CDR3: TGTGCCACCAGTCCCGGATTCCACGAGCAGTACTTC. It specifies CATSPGFHEQYF.

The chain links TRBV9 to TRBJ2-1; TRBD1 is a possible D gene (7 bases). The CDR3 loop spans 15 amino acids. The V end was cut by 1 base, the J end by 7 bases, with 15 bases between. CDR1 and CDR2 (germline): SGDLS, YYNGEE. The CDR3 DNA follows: TGTGCCAGCAGCGTATTACAGGGGACTGGGAATGAGCAGTTCTTC. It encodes CASSVLQGTGNEQFF. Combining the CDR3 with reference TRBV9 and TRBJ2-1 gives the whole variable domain DSGVTQTPKHLITATGQRVTLRCSPRSGDLSVYWYQQSLDQGLQFLIQYYNGEERAKGNILERFSAQQFPDLHSELNLSSLELGDSALYFCASSVLQGTGNEQFFGPGTRLTVL.

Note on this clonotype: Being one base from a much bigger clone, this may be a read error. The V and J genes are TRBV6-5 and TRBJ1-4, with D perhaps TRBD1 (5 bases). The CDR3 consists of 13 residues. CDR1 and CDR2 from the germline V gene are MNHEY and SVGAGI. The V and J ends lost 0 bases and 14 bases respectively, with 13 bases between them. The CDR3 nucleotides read TGTGCCAGCAGTTACTCAGGGGCCGCAGCGCTGTTTTTT. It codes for CASSYSGAAALFF.

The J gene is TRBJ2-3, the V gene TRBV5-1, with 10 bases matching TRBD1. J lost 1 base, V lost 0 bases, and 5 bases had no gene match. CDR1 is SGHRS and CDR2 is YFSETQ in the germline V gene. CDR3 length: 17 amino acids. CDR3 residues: CASSLARGTGGTDTQYF. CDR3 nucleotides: TGCGCCAGCAGCTTGGCCAGGGGGACAGGGGGCACAGATACGCAGTATTTT.

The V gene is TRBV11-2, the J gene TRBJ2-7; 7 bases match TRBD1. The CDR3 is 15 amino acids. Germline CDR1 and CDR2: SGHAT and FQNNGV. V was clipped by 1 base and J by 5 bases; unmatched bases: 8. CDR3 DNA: TGTGCCAGCAGCTTAGGACAGGGATGGATAGACGAGCAGTACTTC. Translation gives CASSLGQGWIDEQYF.

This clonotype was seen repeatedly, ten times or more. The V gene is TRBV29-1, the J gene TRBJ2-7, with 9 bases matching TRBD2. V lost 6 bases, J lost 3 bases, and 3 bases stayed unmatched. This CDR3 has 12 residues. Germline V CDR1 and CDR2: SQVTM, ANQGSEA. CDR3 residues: CSVKTSGYEQYF. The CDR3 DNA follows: TGCAGCGTCAAGACTAGCGGCTACGAGCAGTACTTC.

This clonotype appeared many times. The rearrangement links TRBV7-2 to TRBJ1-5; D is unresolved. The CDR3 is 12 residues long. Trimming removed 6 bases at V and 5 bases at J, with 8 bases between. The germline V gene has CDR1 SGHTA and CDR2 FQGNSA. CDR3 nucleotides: TGTGCCAGCAGTCAGGCCCATCAGCCCCAGCATTTT. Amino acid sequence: CASSQAHQPQHF.

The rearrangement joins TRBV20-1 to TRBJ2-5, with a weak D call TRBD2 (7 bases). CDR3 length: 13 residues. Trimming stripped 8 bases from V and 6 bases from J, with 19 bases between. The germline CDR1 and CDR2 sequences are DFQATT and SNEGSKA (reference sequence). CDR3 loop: CSQWRGGAKTQYF. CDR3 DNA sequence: TGCAGTCAGTGGAGGGGGGGCGCAAAGACCCAGTACTTC.

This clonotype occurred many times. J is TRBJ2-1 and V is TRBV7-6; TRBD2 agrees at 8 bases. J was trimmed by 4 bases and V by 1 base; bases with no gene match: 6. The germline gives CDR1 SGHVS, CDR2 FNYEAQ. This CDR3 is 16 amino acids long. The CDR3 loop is CASSLEASGRYNEQFF. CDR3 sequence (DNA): TGTGCCAGCAGCTTAGAGGCTAGCGGGCGTTACAATGAGCAGTTCTTC.

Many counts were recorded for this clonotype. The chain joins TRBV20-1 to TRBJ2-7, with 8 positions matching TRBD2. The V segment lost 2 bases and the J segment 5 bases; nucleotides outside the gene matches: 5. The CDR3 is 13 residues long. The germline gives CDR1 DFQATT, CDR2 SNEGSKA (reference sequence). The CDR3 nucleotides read TGCAGTGCTAGACAAGCGGGAGTAAACGAGCAGTACTTC. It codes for CSARQAGVNEQYF.

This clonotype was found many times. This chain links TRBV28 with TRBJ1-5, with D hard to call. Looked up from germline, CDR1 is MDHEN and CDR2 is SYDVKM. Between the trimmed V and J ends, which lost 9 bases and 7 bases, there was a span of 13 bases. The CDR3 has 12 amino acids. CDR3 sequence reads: CARDAPGQPQHF. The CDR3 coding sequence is TGTGCCAGGGACGCCCCCGGGCAGCCCCAGCATTTT.

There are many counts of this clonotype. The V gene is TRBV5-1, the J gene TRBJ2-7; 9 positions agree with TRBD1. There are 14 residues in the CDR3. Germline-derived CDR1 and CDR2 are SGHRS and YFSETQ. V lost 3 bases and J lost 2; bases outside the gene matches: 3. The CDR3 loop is CASSWGDRAYEQYF. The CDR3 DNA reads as TGCGCCAGCAGCTGGGGGGACAGGGCCTACGAGCAGTACTTC.

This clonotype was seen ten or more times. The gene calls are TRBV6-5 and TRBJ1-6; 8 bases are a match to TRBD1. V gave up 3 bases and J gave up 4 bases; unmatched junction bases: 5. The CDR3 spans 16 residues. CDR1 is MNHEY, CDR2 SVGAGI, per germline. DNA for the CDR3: TGTGCCAGCAGTTATTCAGGGGGCCTTTATAATTCACCCCTCCACTTT. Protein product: CASSYSGGLYNSPLHF.

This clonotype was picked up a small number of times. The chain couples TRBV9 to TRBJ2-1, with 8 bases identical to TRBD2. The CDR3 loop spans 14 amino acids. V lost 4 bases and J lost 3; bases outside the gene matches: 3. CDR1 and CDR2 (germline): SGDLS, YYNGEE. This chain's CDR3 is CASSTGGDYNEQFF. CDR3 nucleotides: TGTGCCAGCAGCACGGGAGGGGACTACAATGAGCAGTTCTTC.

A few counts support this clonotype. The CDR3 protein is CASSLLASGRRTDTQYF. DNA for the CDR3: TGTGCCAGCAGTTTATTGGCCTCAGGGCGCCGGACAGATACGCAGTATTTT. The gene calls are TRBV27 and TRBJ2-3; weak D call: TRBD1 (5 bases). Trimming stripped 1 base from V and 3 bases from J, with 17 bases between. Germline V CDR1 and CDR2: MNHEY, SMNVEV (reference sequence). The CDR3 is 17 residues long.

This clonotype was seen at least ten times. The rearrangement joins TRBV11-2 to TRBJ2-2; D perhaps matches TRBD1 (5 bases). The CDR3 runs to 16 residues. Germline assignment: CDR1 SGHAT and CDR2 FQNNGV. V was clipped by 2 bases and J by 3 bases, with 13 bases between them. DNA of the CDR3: TGTGCCAGCAGCTTAATAAGGGGTTCGGACACCGGGGAGCTGTTTTTT. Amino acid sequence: CASSLIRGSDTGELFF.

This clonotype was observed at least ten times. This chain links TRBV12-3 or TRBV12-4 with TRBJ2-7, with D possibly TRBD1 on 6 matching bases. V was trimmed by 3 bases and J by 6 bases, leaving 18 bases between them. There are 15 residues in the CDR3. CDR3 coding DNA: TGTGCCAGCAGTTTTTGCAGGGGAGCCGGTGGCGAGCAGTACTTC. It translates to CASSFCRGAGGEQYF.

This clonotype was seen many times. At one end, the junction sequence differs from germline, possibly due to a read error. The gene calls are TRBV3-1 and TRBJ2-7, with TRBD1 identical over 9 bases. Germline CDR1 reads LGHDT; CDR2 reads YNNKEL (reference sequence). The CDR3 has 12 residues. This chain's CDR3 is CASSLGQGLEEF. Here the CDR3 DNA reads TGTGCCAGCAGCCTGGGACAGGGCCTAGAAGAGTTC.

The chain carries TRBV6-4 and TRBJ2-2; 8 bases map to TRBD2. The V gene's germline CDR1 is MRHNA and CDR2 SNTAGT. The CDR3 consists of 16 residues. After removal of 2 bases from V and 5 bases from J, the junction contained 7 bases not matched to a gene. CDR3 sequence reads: CASSDKGIAGTGELFF. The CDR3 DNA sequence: TGTGCCAGCAGTGACAAAGGGATAGCGGGAACCGGGGAGCTGTTTTTT.

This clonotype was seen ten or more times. Here the CDR3 DNA reads TGCAGCGTTGGGGGGCGACCGAGCTCTGGGGCCAACGTCCTGACTTTC. Its protein product is CSVGGRPSSGANVLTF. The chain joins TRBV29-1 to TRBJ2-6; TRBD1 is a possible D gene (6 bases). Per the germline V gene, CDR1 is SQVTM and CDR2 is ANQGSEA. CDR3 length: 16 residues. Trimming stripped 4 bases from V and 0 bases from J, with 13 bases between. Supplemented by reference TRBV29-1 and TRBJ2-6, the full variable domain reads SAVISQKPSRDICQRGTSLTIQCQVDSQVTMMFWYRQQPGQSLTLIATANQGSEATYESGFVIDKFPISRPNLTFSTLTVSNMSPEDSSIYLCSVGGRPSSGANVLTFGAGSRLTVL.

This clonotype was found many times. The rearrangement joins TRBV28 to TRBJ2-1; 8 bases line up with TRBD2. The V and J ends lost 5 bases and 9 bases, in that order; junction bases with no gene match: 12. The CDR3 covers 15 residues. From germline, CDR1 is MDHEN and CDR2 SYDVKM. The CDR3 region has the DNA TGTGCCAGCAGTCCCCTCGCGGGGGGTTTAACTGAGCAGTTCTTC. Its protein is CASSPLAGGLTEQFF.

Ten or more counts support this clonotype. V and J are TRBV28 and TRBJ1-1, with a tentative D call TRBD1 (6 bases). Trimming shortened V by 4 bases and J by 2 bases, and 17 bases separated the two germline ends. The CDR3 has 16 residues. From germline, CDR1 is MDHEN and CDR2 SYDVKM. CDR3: CASSSGGAYENTEAFF. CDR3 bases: TGTGCCAGCAGTTCGGGGGGCGCGTATGAAAACACTGAAGCTTTCTTT.

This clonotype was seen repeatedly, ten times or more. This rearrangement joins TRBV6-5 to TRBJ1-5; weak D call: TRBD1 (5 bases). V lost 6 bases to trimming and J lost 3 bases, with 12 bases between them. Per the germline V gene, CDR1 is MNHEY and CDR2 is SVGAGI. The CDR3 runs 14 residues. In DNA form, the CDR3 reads TGTGCCAGCAGCCCCGGACAATTCAATCAGCCCCAGCATTTT. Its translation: CASSPGQFNQPQHF.

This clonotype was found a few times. The CDR3, as DNA: TGTGCCAGCAGCTTAGGATCCGGGTCTCTCAGATTAGCCAAAAACATTCAGTACTTC. Protein: CASSLGSGSLRLAKNIQYF. The rearrangement links TRBV7-2 to TRBJ2-4; D uncertain. Deletions cut 1 base from V and 0 bases from J, with 19 bases between. From germline, CDR1 is SGHTA and CDR2 FQGNSA. This CDR3 is built from 19 residues. The entire variable domain, with the rest obtained from reference TRBV7-2 and TRBJ2-4, is as follows: GAGVSQSPSNKVTEKGKDVELRCDPISGHTALYWYRQSLGQGLEFLIYFQGNSAPDKSGLPSDRFSAERTGGSVSTLTIQRTQQEDSAVYLCASSLGSGSLRLAKNIQYFGAGTRLSVL.

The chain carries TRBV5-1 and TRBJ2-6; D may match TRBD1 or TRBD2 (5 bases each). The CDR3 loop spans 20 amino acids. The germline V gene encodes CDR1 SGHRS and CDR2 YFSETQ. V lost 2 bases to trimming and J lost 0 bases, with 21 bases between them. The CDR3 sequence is CASSLSAPGPHSSGANVLTF. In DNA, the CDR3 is TGCGCCAGCAGCTTATCCGCCCCGGGGCCACATAGCTCTGGGGCCAACGTCCTGACTTTC.

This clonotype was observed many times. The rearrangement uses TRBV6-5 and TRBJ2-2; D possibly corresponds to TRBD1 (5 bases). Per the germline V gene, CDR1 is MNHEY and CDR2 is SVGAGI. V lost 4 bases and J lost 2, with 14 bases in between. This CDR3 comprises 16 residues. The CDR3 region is CASSFTTAVNTGELFF. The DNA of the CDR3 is TGTGCCAGCAGTTTCACGACAGCAGTTAACACCGGGGAGCTGTTTTTT.